This is a list of T cell receptor beta chains from one sample in a study of memory CD4+ T cells and cytomegalovirus serostatus. Clones were sequenced by immunoSEQ multiplex PCR, and TCRdb holds only the in-frame ones, with some missing. The data hold 80,000 or so clones, with around 78% observed a single time. Sequencing was done on a sample of memory CD4+ T cells from blood. The receptors shown here come from an adult in good health and CMV-seropositive. CDR3s include the opening cysteine and the closing phenylalanine or tryptophan. The order of the fields is clone size, V gene, J gene, D gene, CDR3 DNA, CDR3 protein. A D gene is named only where the DNA matches it firmly. Clone size, where shown, is once, few, many, or a class for clones that have expanded.

>NA|TRBV11-3|TRBJ1-1|NA
TGTGCCAGCAGCTCAGACGGCAGACTGAACACTGAAGCTTTCTTT
CASSSDGRLNTEAFF
>once|TRBV10-2|TRBJ2-1|NA
TGCGCCAGCACACTTTACAATGAGCAGTTCTTC
CASTLYNEQFF
>NA|TRBV19|TRBJ1-3|TRBD1
TGTGCCAGTAGTAGAAGCCGGGACAGTGGAAACACCATATATTTT
CASSRSRDSGNTIYF
>NA|TRBV11-2|TRBJ1-3|NA
TGTGCCAGCAGCTTAGGGGGCCCTCGAGGCACCATATATTTT
CASSLGGPRGTIYF
>NA|TRBV7-9|TRBJ2-3|NA
TGTGCCAGCAGCCTGACAGCTAGCACAGATACGCAGTATTTT
CASSLTASTDTQYF
>once|TRBV6-5|TRBJ2-3|NA
TGTGCCAGCAGTTTTGAGCAGAACACAGATACGCAGTATTTT
CASSFEQNTDTQYF
>few|TRBV2|TRBJ1-4|TRBD1
TGTGCCAGCAGGGGGGACAGGTACAAGTTTTTT
CASRGDRYKFF
>NA|TRBV5-6|TRBJ2-1|TRBD2
TGTGCCAGCAGCCCAATCGGACTAGCGGGGTTTAATGAGCAGTTCTTC
CASSPIGLAGFNEQFF
>NA|TRBV5-4|TRBJ1-3|NA
TGTGCCAGCAGCCCCGACCCCTCTGGAAACACCATATATTTT
CASSPDPSGNTIYF
>NA|TRBV10-1|TRBJ2-2|TRBD1
TGCGCCAGCAGTGAAGGGACAGGGGGAAGGACCGGGGAGCTGTTTTTT
CASSEGTGGRTGELFF
>once|TRBV19|TRBJ2-3|NA
TGTGCCAGTAGGACAGAAACTGCTAGCACAGATACGCAGTATTTT
CASRTETASTDTQYF
>NA|TRBV10-3|TRBJ2-5|NA
TGTGCCATCAGTGATGGGGGCGGATTGGAGACCCAGTACTTC
CAISDGGGLETQYF
>NA|TRBV27|TRBJ1-1|TRBD1
TGTGCCAGCCAAAAATATAGGACCGGGACAGTCGAAGCTTTCTTT
CASQKYRTGTVEAFF
>NA|TRBV5-4|TRBJ2-4|NA
TGTGCCAGCAGCTTGGGGGGGGCCTCGGCCAAAAACATTCAGTACTTC
CASSLGGASAKNIQYF
>NA|TRBV19|TRBJ1-1|NA
TGTGCCAGTACCCCCCTGGGCAGGGATAGAACTGAAGCTTTCTTT
CASTPLGRDRTEAFF
>NA|TRBV4-1|TRBJ2-5|NA
TGCGCCAGCAGCCAGGGACCCGCGGGGACCCAGTACTTC
CASSQGPAGTQYF
>NA|TRBV30|TRBJ1-1|NA
TGTGCCTGGAGTGTGGAGCGCACTGAAGCTTTCTTT
CAWSVERTEAFF
>NA|TRBV4-1|TRBJ1-5|NA
TGCGCCAGCAGCCAAGTAAATTCGGAGAATCAGCCCCAGCATTTT
CASSQVNSENQPQHF
>NA|TRBV30|TRBJ2-5|TRBD1
TGTGCCTGGATCCGAGACAGGGGGGGGACCCAGTACTTC
CAWIRDRGGTQYF
>NA|TRBV7-2|TRBJ2-4|NA
TGTGCCAGCAGCTTCACAGGGAGGACCAAAAACATTCAGTACTTC
CASSFTGRTKNIQYF
>NA|TRBV9|TRBJ2-5|TRBD1
TGTGCCAGCAGCCCCGGACAGGGGTTATGGGAGACCCAGTACTTC
CASSPGQGLWETQYF
>NA|TRBV7-8|TRBJ2-4|NA
TGTGCCAGCAGCTTAGCGGCTCCGGGGCGGGCCTCTATGGGCATTCAGTACTTC
CASSLAAPGRASMGIQYF
>NA|TRBV27|TRBJ1-1|NA
TGTGCCAGCAGTTTAAGGAGGAACACTGAAGCTTTCTTT
CASSLRRNTEAFF
>NA|TRBV7-2|TRBJ2-3|NA
TGTGCCAGCAGCTTGAGGGATGGCACAGATACGCAGTATTTT
CASSLRDGTDTQYF
>NA|TRBV27|TRBJ2-1|NA
TGTGCCAGCAGTCAAGTACTAGCAAATGAGCAGTTCTTC
CASSQVLANEQFF
>NA|TRBV10-3|TRBJ2-1|NA
TGTGCCATCGGGGACCGTAATTTCCGGGGCAATGAGCAGTTCTTC
CAIGDRNFRGNEQFF
>once|TRBV5-1|TRBJ1-3|NA
TGCGCCAGCAGCTTGAGCCCGTCGGGCCTCAGCTCTGGAAACACCATATATTTT
CASSLSPSGLSSGNTIYF
>NA|TRBV19|TRBJ2-5|TRBD1
TGTGCCAGTAGTATAGTCAGGGGGTTGGAAGAGACCCAGTACTTC
CASSIVRGLEETQYF
>NA|TRBV11-2|TRBJ1-2|NA
TGTGCCAGCAGCTTAGATCTAGCCCAGGGGTCATTCTATGGCTACACCTTC
CASSLDLAQGSFYGYTF
>NA|TRBV7-2|TRBJ2-5|NA
TGTGCCAGCAGCTTTTCCCAGCGAGAGACCCAGTACTTC
CASSFSQRETQYF